These 5 T cell receptor beta chains were all obtained from the same sample, sequenced in a study of blood T cells in healthy people across ages. Then a second PCR, running roughly 7 to 11 cycles, was carried out with a sample-barcoded 5' primer and a J-beta primer mix. One entry per CDR3 protein, called by TCRdb with MiXCR from the 5' RACE reads. The sample lists about 380,000 distinct CDR3 sequences, roughly half seen once, with 45% to 55% in the top ten. Sequencing was done on a sample of blood. Receptors originate from a man aged 55 to 69 in good health.

The genes are TRBV20-1 and TRBJ2-1; D gene unclear. This CDR3 region has 12 residues. V gave up 2 bases and J gave up 10 bases, with 12 bases separating them. Per germline, CDR1 DFQATT and CDR2 SNEGSKA (reference sequence). CDR3 loop: CSARSDSEEQFF. CDR3 nucleotides: TGCAGTGCTAGATCCGATTCGGAGGAGCAGTTCTTC.

This clonotype was detected many times. The chain has TRBV28 and TRBJ2-5; 8 nucleotides line up with TRBD2. The junction had 2 bases not matched to a gene; V was cut back by 4 bases and J by 4 bases. The CDR3 length is 13 residues. Germline V gene sequence: CDR1 MDHEN, CDR2 SYDVKM. In DNA form, the CDR3 reads TGTGCCAGCAGTTCGGGGGGGGGAGAGACCCAGTACTTC. Amino acid sequence: CASSSGGGETQYF. Looking up the rest from reference TRBV28 and TRBJ2-5 gives the full variable domain: DVKVTQSSRYLVKRTGEKVFLECVQDMDHENMFWYRQDPGLGLRLIYFSYDVKMKEKGDIPEGYSVSREKKERFSLILESASTNQTSMYLCASSSGGGETQYFGPGTRLLVL.

J is TRBJ2-7 and V is TRBV28, with 10 bases fitting TRBD2. Germline trimming cut 3 bases from V and 2 bases from J; bases unmatched to any gene: 16. This CDR3 is built from 19 residues. The germline V gene has CDR1 MDHEN and CDR2 SYDVKM. The CDR3 DNA is TGTGCCAGCAGTTTCCCCCAAGCGGGAGGGACCGGATGGGCCTACGAGCAGTACTTC. It encodes CASSFPQAGGTGWAYEQYF.

The V and J genes are TRBV7-9 and TRBJ1-6, with TRBD1 matching 7 bases. The CDR3 length is 16 residues. Per the germline V gene, CDR1 is SEHNR and CDR2 is FQNEAQ (reference sequence). With 4 bases clipped from V and 3 bases from J, the junction kept 6 bases outside the gene matches. CDR3 bases: TGTGCCAGCAGCTCAGAGACAGGGCTCTATAATTCACCCCTCCACTTT. This sequence encodes CASSSETGLYNSPLHF.

The chain has TRBV3-1 and TRBJ2-1; TRBD2 matches 9 bases. J lost 7 bases, V lost 0 bases, and 7 bases had no gene match. Germline-derived CDR1 and CDR2 are LGHDT and YNNKEL (reference sequence). The length of the CDR3 is 16 residues. CDR3 coding DNA: TGTGCCAGCAGCCAAGACCTGGCGGGAGGGCGGAATGAGCAGTTCTTC. This codes for CASSQDLAGGRNEQFF.